A single sample gave rise to the 6 T cell receptor beta chains below, sequenced in a study of shared clonotypes between healthy human individuals. The assay was immunoSEQ multiplex PCR, and TCRdb's table has in-frame clones only and misses some. The sample comprises 450,000 to 600,000 clones, around 79% of which are singletons, and 13% rests with the top ten. The sequencing sample was made of PBMCs. The receptors come from a woman in her forties in good health. Some clones in this sample may be carry-over from other donors' samples.

This clone was detected a few times. The chain is built from TRBV7-3 and TRBJ2-1; D may be TRBD2 (6 bases). V shed 5 bases and J shed 4 bases, with 21 bases lying between them. From germline, CDR1 is SGHTA and CDR2 FQGTGA. This CDR3 is 17 amino acids long. CDR3 sequence reads: CASSPGAGLAKYNEQFF. CDR3 in DNA: TGTGCCAGCAGCCCCGGGGCGGGGCTAGCGAAATACAATGAGCAGTTCTTC. Supplemented by reference TRBV7-3 and TRBJ2-1, the full variable domain reads GAGVSQTPSNKVTEKGKYVELRCDPISGHTALYWYRQSLGQGPEFLIYFQGTGAADDSGLPNDRFFAVRPEGSVSTLKIQRTERGDSAVYLCASSPGAGLAKYNEQFFGPGTRLTVL.

J is TRBJ2-1 and V is TRBV7-2; 9 bases align to TRBD2. Trimming took 6 bases from V and 8 from J; bases not matched to a gene: 5. The CDR3 runs to 13 residues. CDR1 and CDR2 from the germline V gene are SGHTA and FQGNSA. The CDR3 DNA follows: TGTGCCAGCAGGGTAGCGGGAGCATATGAGCAGTTCTTC. This codes for CASRVAGAYEQFF.

The genes are TRBV5-5 and TRBJ2-2, with TRBD2 identical over 9 bases. J was trimmed by 7 bases and V by 4 bases; bases with no gene match: 11. Germline V CDR1 and CDR2: SGHKS, YYEKEE (reference sequence). The CDR3 is 16 amino acids. DNA for the CDR3: TGTGCCAGCAGCCCACAAAGGACTAGCGTTAACGGGGAGCTGTTTTTT. This codes for CASSPQRTSVNGELFF.

The chain joins TRBV28 to TRBJ1-5; TRBD1 aligns across 8 bases. This CDR3 spans 13 amino acids. Germline loops: CDR1 MDHEN, CDR2 SYDVKM. With V trimmed by 3 bases and J by 6 bases, 1 base remained unmatched. CDR3 sequence: CASSLDRAQPQHF. CDR3 nucleotides: TGTGCCAGCAGTTTGGACAGGGCTCAGCCCCAGCATTTT. Drawing the rest from reference TRBV28 and TRBJ1-5, the complete variable domain is DVKVTQSSRYLVKRTGEKVFLECVQDMDHENMFWYRQDPGLGLRLIYFSYDVKMKEKGDIPEGYSVSREKKERFSLILESASTNQTSMYLCASSLDRAQPQHFGDGTRLSIL.

This chain connects TRBV10-2 to TRBJ2-2; a weak D match, TRBD1 (5 bases). In germline, CDR1 is WSHSY, CDR2 SAAADI. The CDR3 spans 14 residues. The V end lost 8 bases, the J end lost 6 bases, and 16 bases lay between the germline ends. The CDR3 DNA sequence: TGCGCCAGCGTTCAGGGTGGATCCGCCGGGGAGCTGTTTTTT. Its translation: CASVQGGSAGELFF.

The rearrangement links TRBV7-8 to TRBJ2-5, with D unclear. This CDR3 contains 17 residues. V dropped 4 bases and J dropped 1 base, with 19 bases sitting between them. Germline CDR1 is SGHVS and CDR2 is FQNEAQ. CDR3 region: CASSSPLGALLQETQYF. DNA of the CDR3: TGTGCCAGCAGCTCCCCGCTAGGAGCGCTCCTCCAAGAGACCCAGTACTTC.